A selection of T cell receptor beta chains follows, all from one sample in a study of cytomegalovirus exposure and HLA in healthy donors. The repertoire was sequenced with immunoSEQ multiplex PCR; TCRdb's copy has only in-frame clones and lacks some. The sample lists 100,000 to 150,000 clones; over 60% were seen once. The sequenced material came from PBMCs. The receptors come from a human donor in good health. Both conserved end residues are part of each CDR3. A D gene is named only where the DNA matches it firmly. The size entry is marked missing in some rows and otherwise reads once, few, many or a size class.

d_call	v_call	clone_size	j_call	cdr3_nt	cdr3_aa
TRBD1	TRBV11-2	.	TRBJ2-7	TGTGCCAGCAGCAGGGGACAGGGCCTCTACGAGCAGTACTTC	CASSRGQGLYEQYF
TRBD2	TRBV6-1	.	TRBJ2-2	TGTGCCAGCAGTGCCTTAGCGGGGGTGCGCACCGGGGAGCTGTTTTTT	CASSALAGVRTGELFF
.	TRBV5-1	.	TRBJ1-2	TGCGCCAGCAGCCCAATTGCAGGGGCCCCGTATGGCTACACCTTC	CASSPIAGAPYGYTF
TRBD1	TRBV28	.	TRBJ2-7	TGTGCCAGCAGTTCACCGGGACAGGGTTCCGACGAGCAGTACTTC	CASSSPGQGSDEQYF
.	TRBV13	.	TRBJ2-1	TGTGCCAGCAGCTTAGGGGGGCGGGGTGAGCAGTTCTTC	CASSLGGRGEQFF
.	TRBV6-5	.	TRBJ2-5	TGTGCCAGTTCCCGGAGGGTTGAGACCCAGTACTTC	CASSRRVETQYF
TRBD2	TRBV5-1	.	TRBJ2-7	TGCGCCAGCAGCCCCAAGGCTAGCGGGGACCACGAGCAGTACTTC	CASSPKASGDHEQYF
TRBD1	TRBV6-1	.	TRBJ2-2	TGTGCCACCAGGGGGCGCGACACCGGGGAGCTGTTTTTT	CATRGRDTGELFF
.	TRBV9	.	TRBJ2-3	TGTGCCAGCAGCGTAACTACCGCCCGTGATACGCAGTATTTT	CASSVTTARDTQYF
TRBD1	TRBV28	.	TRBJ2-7	TGTGCCAGCTTTCCGAGCTACGACAGGGACGAGCAGTACTTC	CASFPSYDRDEQYF
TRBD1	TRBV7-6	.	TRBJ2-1	TGTGCCAGCAGCTATCACAGGGGACAATACAATGAGCAGTTCTTC	CASSYHRGQYNEQFF
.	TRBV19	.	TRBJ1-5	TGTGCCAGCCAGGGTGATCAGCCCCAGCATTTT	CASQGDQPQHF
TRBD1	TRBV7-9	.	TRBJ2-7	TGTGCCAGCAGCCCGGGACAGGGATACGAGCAGTACTTC	CASSPGQGYEQYF
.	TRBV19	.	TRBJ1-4	TGTGCCAGTAGTATGGGTCAGGTCGGTGATGAAAAACTGTTTTTT	CASSMGQVGDEKLFF
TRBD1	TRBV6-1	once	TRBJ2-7	TGTGCCAGCAGGTCCGGGACAGGGCCCTACGAGCAGTACTTC	CASRSGTGPYEQYF
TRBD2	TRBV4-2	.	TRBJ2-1	TGTGCCAGCAGCCAAGAAAATAGCGGGGGCGAGCAGTTCTTC	CASSQENSGGEQFF
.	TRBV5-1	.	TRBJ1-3	TGCGCCAGCCGCCCGGGGAGCGGGCAAGGGAACACCATATATTTT	CASRPGSGQGNTIYF
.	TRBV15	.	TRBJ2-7	TGTGCCACCAGCAGAGATCTGGAAAGGAGCGAGCAGTACTTC	CATSRDLERSEQYF
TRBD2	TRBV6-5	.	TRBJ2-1	TGTGCCAGCAGTTACTCCTTCAGCGGGGGGTACAATGAGCAGTTCTTC	CASSYSFSGGYNEQFF
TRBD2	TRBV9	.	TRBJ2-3	TGTGCCAGCAATAGCGGGGGGGAAGATACGCAGTATTTT	CASNSGGEDTQYF
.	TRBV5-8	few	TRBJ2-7	TGTGCCAGCAGCCCGGGACACATGCCTACGTTCGAGCAGTACTTC	CASSPGHMPTFEQYF
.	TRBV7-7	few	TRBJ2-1	TGTGCTAGCAGCTCAGGGGTGGGAAATGAGCAGTTCTTC	CASSSGVGNEQFF
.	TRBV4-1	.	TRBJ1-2	TGCGCCAGCGGGCCGGGAGTCTATGGCTACACCTTC	CASGPGVYGYTF
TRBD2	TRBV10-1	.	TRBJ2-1	TGCGCCAGCAGCCTGAAGGGGCTAGCGGGGGCGGATGAGCAGTTCTTC	CASSLKGLAGADEQFF
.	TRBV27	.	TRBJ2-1	TGTGCCAGCAGTTTGGGAGCTATACCCTACAATGAGCAGTTCTTC	CASSLGAIPYNEQFF
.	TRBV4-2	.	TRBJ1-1	TGTGCCAGCAGCCAAGATCTTGATCCGGGATCTGAAGCTTTCTTT	CASSQDLDPGSEAFF
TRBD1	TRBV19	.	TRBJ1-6	TGTGCCAGTAGTACCGGACAGGACCTCCATTCACCCCTCCACTTT	CASSTGQDLHSPLHF
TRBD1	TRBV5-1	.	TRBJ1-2	TGCGCCAGCAGCTCTCCGGACAGGACATATCAAGGCTACACCTTC	CASSSPDRTYQGYTF
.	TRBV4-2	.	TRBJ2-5	TGTGCCAGCAGCCAAGAAGGGGGAGAGCGGGAGACCCAGTACTTC	CASSQEGGERETQYF
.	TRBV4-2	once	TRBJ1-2	TGTGCCAGCAGCCAAGAGCTATTCACTAACTATGGCTACACCTTC	CASSQELFTNYGYTF
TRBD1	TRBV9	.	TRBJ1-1	TGTGCCAGCAGCGTAGAAGGGACAGGGGATACTGAAGCTTTCTTT	CASSVEGTGDTEAFF
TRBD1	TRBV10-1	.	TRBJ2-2	TGCGCCAGCAGTGAGCAACAGGGGCATGGCGGGGAGCTGTTTTTT	CASSEQQGHGGELFF
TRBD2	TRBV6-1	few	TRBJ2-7	TGTGCCAGTGCAAGCGGGGGACGGATTTACGAGCAGTACTTC	CASASGGRIYEQYF
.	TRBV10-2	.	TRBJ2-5	TGCGCCAGCAGTGAGCACGGACAGCAAGAGACCCAGTACTTC	CASSEHGQQETQYF
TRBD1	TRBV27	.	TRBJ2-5	TGTGCCAGCAGACGAACAGGGGGAGTCCAAGAGACCCAGTACTTC	CASRRTGGVQETQYF